Below, 29 T cell receptor beta chains from the same sample are listed, as sequenced in a study of blood T cell repertoires in COVID-19. Clones were read by immunoSEQ multiplex PCR, and TCRdb kept only the in-frame ones, dropping some. The table has 150,000 to 200,000 clones, about 77% seen once. Source material: peripheral blood. These TCRs come from a woman of 80 years or more with active or convalescent COVID-19.

This chain uses TRBV11-2 with TRBJ2-1, with D maybe TRBD2 (7 bases). Germline CDR1 reads SGHAT; CDR2 reads FQNNGV. There are 15 residues in the CDR3. The V and J ends lost 1 base and 6 bases respectively, with 13 bases between them. CDR3 coding DNA: TGTGCCAGCAGCTTAGCTGCGGGGGCTCGCAATGAGCAGTTCTTC. Protein product: CASSLAAGARNEQFF. Using reference TRBV11-2 and TRBJ2-1 for the parts outside the CDR3, the full variable domain is EAGVAQSPRYKIIEKRQSVAFWCNPISGHATLYWYQQILGQGPKLLIQFQNNGVVDDSQLPKDRFSAERLKGVDSTLKIQPAKLEDSAVYLCASSLAAGARNEQFFGPGTRLTVL.

The V and J genes are TRBV5-4 and TRBJ1-6; 7 bases match TRBD1. CDR1 SGHNT and CDR2 YYREEE come from the germline V gene (reference sequence). Losses at the gene ends were 5 bases for V and 3 bases for J; bases not matched to a gene: 5. This CDR3 region has 15 residues. CDR3 sequence: CASRGQPYYNSPLHF. CDR3 nucleotides: TGTGCCAGCAGGGGACAGCCCTACTATAATTCACCCCTCCACTTT.

This clone was counted a few times. The chain joins TRBV7-9 to TRBJ1-2; no clear D gene. The CDR3 contains 12 residues. V shed 6 bases and J shed 7 bases, with 12 bases lying between them. Per the germline V gene, CDR1 is SEHNR and CDR2 is FQNEAQ (reference sequence). The CDR3 sequence is CASSWTGGGYTF. In DNA, the CDR3 is TGTGCCAGCAGTTGGACTGGCGGTGGCTACACCTTC.

The rearrangement joins TRBV11-2 to TRBJ2-1; 9 nucleotides align to TRBD2. The CDR3 is 18 residues long. Germline V gives CDR1 SGHAT, CDR2 FQNNGV. The junction had 8 bases not matched to a gene; V was cut back by 1 base and J by 1 base. This CDR3 is CASSLVSGGGASYNEQFF. As DNA, the CDR3 is TGTGCCAGCAGCTTAGTTTCCGGCGGGGGGGCATCCTACAATGAGCAGTTCTTC.

J is TRBJ1-2 and V is TRBV27; no clear D. The V gene's germline CDR1 is MNHEY and CDR2 SMNVEV (reference sequence). Trimming took off 4 bases at V and 6 bases at J, with 18 bases between the two ends. The length of the CDR3 is 15 residues. Here the CDR3 DNA reads TGTGCCAGCAGTTCCCCCAGATCGGGGAGCGATGGCTACACCTTC. This codes for CASSSPRSGSDGYTF.

The chain joins TRBV5-6 to TRBJ2-1, with TRBD2 identical over 9 bases. The germline V gene has CDR1 SGHDT and CDR2 YYEEEE. CDR3 length: 14 amino acids. J was trimmed by 7 bases and V by 5 bases; bases with no gene match: 7. The CDR3 nucleotides are TGTGCCAGCAGTGCGGGGGGGCCGGGAAATGAGCAGTTCTTC. Translated: CASSAGGPGNEQFF.

This clone was detected only a few times. CDR3 sequence (DNA): TGTGCCAGTAGTTCCCCGGGACAGGGTCCTGAAGCTTTCTTT. Its protein product is CASSSPGQGPEAFF. V and J are TRBV19 and TRBJ1-1, with 9 nucleotides matching TRBD1. After removal of 5 bases from V and 6 bases from J, the junction contained 7 bases not matched to a gene. Germline V gene data show CDR1 as LNHDA and CDR2 as SQIVND (reference sequence). This CDR3 comprises 14 residues. Together with reference TRBV19 and TRBJ1-1, the CDR3 gives the full variable domain: DGGITQSPKYLFRKEGQNVTLSCEQNLNHDAMYWYRQDPGQGLRLIYYSQIVNDFQKGDIAEGYSVSREKKESFPLTVTSAQKNPTAFYLCASSSPGQGPEAFFGQGTRLTVV.

CDR3 residues: CASSLTSGTYEQYF. The CDR3 DNA follows: TGTGCCAGCAGCTTAACGAGCGGAACCTACGAGCAGTACTTC. This sequence joins TRBV7-2 and TRBJ2-7; D possibly corresponds to TRBD2 (5 bases). This CDR3 is 14 amino acids long. V was trimmed by 2 bases and J by 2 bases, leaving 10 bases between them. The germline V gene has CDR1 SGHTA and CDR2 FQGNSA.

V and J are TRBV28 and TRBJ2-7; 8 bases are a match to TRBD1. The junction had 6 bases not matched to a gene; V was cut back by 5 bases and J by 3 bases. Germline CDR1 reads MDHEN; CDR2 reads SYDVKM. There are 14 residues in the CDR3. CDR3 region: CASSRGQADYEQYF. The CDR3, as DNA: TGTGCCAGCAGTCGGGGACAGGCTGACTACGAGCAGTACTTC.

The genes are TRBV19 and TRBJ1-5; D remains unclear. The CDR3 length is 15 residues. Trimming removed 5 bases from V and 0 bases from J, with 11 bases in between. CDR1 and CDR2 (germline): LNHDA, SQIVND (reference sequence). The CDR3 DNA reads TGTGCCAGTAGTTACCGACATACTAGCAATCAGCCCCAGCATTTT. As protein: CASSYRHTSNQPQHF.

The chain joins TRBV5-1 to TRBJ2-7, with TRBD1 matching over 8 bases. The CDR3 spans 18 residues. V shed 1 base and J 4 bases; nucleotides not matched to a gene: 16. Germline V lookup: CDR1 SGHRS, CDR2 YFSETQ. The CDR3 reads CASSLTTGQGSFQYEQYF. CDR3 DNA sequence: TGCGCCAGCAGCTTGACGACCGGACAGGGCTCATTTCAATACGAGCAGTACTTC. The entire variable domain, with the rest obtained from reference TRBV5-1 and TRBJ2-7, is as follows: KAGVTQTPRYLIKTRGQQVTLSCSPISGHRSVSWYQQTPGQGLQFLFEYFSETQRNKGNFPGRFSGRQFSNSRSEMNVSTLELGDSALYLCASSLTTGQGSFQYEQYFGPGTRLTVT.

The rearrangement joins TRBV5-1 to TRBJ2-5, with TRBD1 matching over 7 bases. The V segment lost 4 bases and the J segment 0 bases; nucleotides outside the gene matches: 3. The CDR3 is 14 residues long. Germline values: CDR1 SGHRS, CDR2 YFSETQ. The CDR3 coding sequence is TGCGCCAGCAGCCGAGACAGGGACCAAGAGACCCAGTACTTC. Its translation is CASSRDRDQETQYF.

The chain carries TRBV18 and TRBJ2-2; D call uncertain. The length of the CDR3 is 16 residues. Germline values: CDR1 KGHSH, CDR2 LQKENI. Trimming removed 0 bases at V and 1 base at J, with 9 bases between. CDR3 amino acids: CASSPPSVRNTGELFF. CDR3 coding DNA: TGTGCCAGCTCACCACCTAGTGTTAGGAACACCGGGGAGCTGTTTTTT.

This chain links TRBV6-5 with TRBJ1-2, with D possibly TRBD1 on 6 matching bases. With 5 bases removed from V and 4 bases from J, the gap between germline ends came to 17 bases. There are 15 residues in the CDR3. Germline values: CDR1 MNHEY, CDR2 SVGAGI. CDR3 region: CASSQPGASTYGYTF. Written as DNA, the CDR3 is TGTGCCAGCAGTCAACCAGGGGCGTCCACCTATGGCTACACCTTC.

In this sample, this clone turned up a few times. This sequence joins TRBV28 and TRBJ1-5; weak D call: TRBD1 (6 bases). Germline CDR1 is MDHEN and CDR2 is SYDVKM. This CDR3 is built from 17 residues. V was cut by 4 bases and J by 5 bases, with 21 bases left in between. The CDR3 coding sequence is TGTGCCAGCAGTTCGTTAACTCTCCGGGACACCCATCAGCCCCAGCATTTT. Translating it yields CASSSLTLRDTHQPQHF.

This CDR3 is CASSYVPARGGTEAFF. CDR3 coding DNA: TGTGCCAGCAGTTATGTTCCCGCTAGGGGTGGCACTGAAGCTTTCTTT. The chain carries TRBV6-2 or TRBV6-3 and TRBJ1-1; possible D gene TRBD1, 5 bases. V was cut by 3 bases and J by 4 bases, with 18 bases left in between. The CDR3 totals 16 residues. The germline V gene has CDR1 MNHEY and CDR2 SVGEGT.

This clone was seen once. This rearrangement joins TRBV11-2 to TRBJ2-2; a weak D match, TRBD1 (6 bases). The CDR3 is 17 amino acids. Trimming pared 4 bases from V and 2 bases from J, leaving 17 bases between. Germline V gives CDR1 SGHAT, CDR2 FQNNGV. The CDR3 is CASSYRPGTSNTGELFF. CDR3 nucleotides: TGTGCCAGCAGCTACCGTCCCGGGACATCTAACACCGGGGAGCTGTTTTTT.

The chain employs TRBV28 and TRBJ1-2; a weak D match, TRBD1 (6 bases). This CDR3 has 16 amino acids. V shed 6 bases and J shed 4 bases, with 21 bases lying between them. CDR1 is MDHEN and CDR2 is SYDVKM in the germline V gene. This CDR3 is CASSWDPGGESYGYTF. Written as DNA, the CDR3 is TGTGCCAGCAGCTGGGACCCGGGGGGCGAAAGCTATGGCTACACCTTC.

This clone was found many times. The chain uses TRBV19 and TRBJ2-7; D possibly corresponds to TRBD1 (6 bases). CDR1 LNHDA and CDR2 SQIVND come from the germline V gene (reference sequence). Trimming pared 7 bases from V and 5 bases from J, leaving 18 bases between. CDR3 length equals 14 residues. CDR3 loop: CASKPTGSFHEQYF. In DNA form, the CDR3 reads TGTGCCAGTAAACCCACAGGGAGCTTCCACGAGCAGTACTTC.

The chain uses TRBV4-3 and TRBJ2-6; D may be TRBD1 (5 bases). V lost 0 bases to trimming and J lost 2 bases, with 11 bases between them. Germline values: CDR1 LGHNA, CDR2 YSLEER. CDR3 length: 17 residues. For the CDR3, the DNA is TGCGCCAGCAGCCAAGATCTGCAGGGTACTGGGGCCAACGTCCTGACTTTC. Translated, it gives CASSQDLQGTGANVLTF.

The chain carries TRBV6-5 and TRBJ2-7, with D unresolved. The CDR3 length is 10 residues. V lost 6 bases and J lost 6, with 6 bases in between. The germline CDR1 and CDR2 sequences are MNHEY and SVGAGI. The CDR3 reads CASSRFEQYF. The CDR3 bases are TGTGCCAGCAGCAGGTTCGAGCAGTACTTC.

The chain joins TRBV6-1 to TRBJ2-3; no reliable D call. V was cut by 3 bases and J by 2 bases, with 9 bases left in between. The CDR3 covers 14 residues. In germline, CDR1 is MNHNS, CDR2 SASEGT. The CDR3 loop is CASSDTYSTDTQYF. The CDR3 nucleotides read TGTGCCAGCAGTGACACCTATTCCACAGATACGCAGTATTTT.

With regard to this clone: The same CDR3 arises from other DNA sequences in this sample as well. This sequence joins TRBV18 and TRBJ2-7; the match to TRBD1 covers 7 bases. The CDR3 is made up of 14 amino acids. The germline CDR1 and CDR2 sequences are KGHSH and LQKENI. Losses at the gene ends were 3 bases for V and 0 bases for J; bases not matched to a gene: 2. The CDR3 bases are TGTGCCAGCTCACCGGGACAGCCCTCCTACGAGCAGTACTTC. Its protein product is CASSPGQPSYEQYF.

This rearrangement joins TRBV5-1 to TRBJ2-1; 9 nucleotides align to TRBD1. Trimming took 4 bases from V and 3 from J; bases not matched to a gene: 5. This CDR3 spans 15 amino acids. Germline V gene sequence: CDR1 SGHRS, CDR2 YFSETQ. CDR3 protein: CASSPRTGDYNEQFF. CDR3 DNA: TGCGCCAGCAGCCCTCGGACAGGGGACTACAATGAGCAGTTCTTC. The full variable domain, its missing parts supplied by reference TRBV5-1 and TRBJ2-1, is KAGVTQTPRYLIKTRGQQVTLSCSPISGHRSVSWYQQTPGQGLQFLFEYFSETQRNKGNFPGRFSGRQFSNSRSEMNVSTLELGDSALYLCASSPRTGDYNEQFFGPGTRLTVL.

The rearrangement joins TRBV7-2 to TRBJ2-4; TRBD2 agrees at 7 bases. Losses at the gene ends were 2 bases for V and 4 bases for J; bases not matched to a gene: 8. The CDR3 covers 16 residues. Germline V gene sequence: CDR1 SGHTA, CDR2 FQGNSA. This chain's CDR3 is CASSLRGGGDKNIQYF. The CDR3 nucleotides read TGTGCCAGCAGCTTAAGGGGCGGGGGAGATAAAAACATTCAGTACTTC.

With regard to this clone: The germline gene is not matched at one end of the junction; a read error may be the cause. The chain joins TRBV5-1 to TRBJ2-5; D remains ambiguous. CDR1 and CDR2 from the germline V gene are SGHRS and YFSETQ. There are 13 residues in the CDR3. The CDR3 loop is CASSEQTQDTQYF. The CDR3 coding sequence is TGCGCCAGCAGCGAACAGACCCAAGACACCCAGTACTTC. Complete variable domain (other parts from reference TRBV5-1 and TRBJ2-5): KAGVTQTPRYLIKTRGQQVTLSCSPISGHRSVSWYQQTPGQGLQFLFEYFSETQRNKGNFPGRFSGRQFSNSRSEMNVSTLELGDSALYLCASSEQTQDTQYFGPGTRLLVL.

The V and J genes are TRBV19 and TRBJ2-3, with TRBD2 matching 9 bases. From germline, CDR1 is LNHDA and CDR2 SQIVND (reference sequence). This CDR3 contains 18 residues. With 5 bases clipped from V and 1 base from J, the junction kept 13 bases outside the gene matches. CDR3 in amino acids: CASSLLAGALKGTDTQYF. As DNA, the CDR3 is TGTGCCAGTAGTCTCTTAGCGGGGGCCCTTAAGGGCACAGATACGCAGTATTTT.

The chain couples TRBV2 to TRBJ2-5, with TRBD1 identical over 10 bases. Germline trimming cut 6 bases from V and 3 bases from J; bases unmatched to any gene: 13. Germline V CDR1 and CDR2: SNHLY, FYNNEI. The CDR3 sequence is 17 residues long. CDR3 in DNA: TGTGCCAGCAGGCGGAATCGACAGGGGGCGAGAGAAGAGACCCAGTACTTC. The encoded protein is CASRRNRQGAREETQYF. The full variable domain, rest sourced from reference TRBV2 and TRBJ2-5, is EPEVTQTPSHQVTQMGQEVILRCVPISNHLYFYWYRQILGQKVEFLVSFYNNEISEKSEIFDDQFSVERPDGSNFTLKIRSTKLEDSAMYFCASRRNRQGAREETQYFGPGTRLLVL.

The V call is TRBV5-1, the J call TRBJ2-7; 9 nucleotides match TRBD1. The germline CDR1 and CDR2 sequences are SGHRS and YFSETQ. The CDR3 sequence is 14 residues long. With 2 bases clipped from V and 5 bases from J, the junction kept 5 bases outside the gene matches. The CDR3 is CASSLQGASDEQYF. The CDR3 region has the DNA TGCGCCAGCAGCTTACAGGGGGCGAGTGACGAGCAGTACTTC.